Sequencing of this T cell receptor beta chain was carried out in a study of vaccination and CD4 T cells after COVID-19. Points on this clonotype: Its matching antigen is unknown.

The treatment here: approximately nine-day PBMC culture with coronavirus spike peptide pools or control peptides (ViraFEST assay). The Oncomine TCR Beta short-read assay was applied to DNA of cultured CD4+ T cells. Via MiXCR, TCRdb re-called the PCR reads, giving one row per CDR3 protein. The table includes around 12,000 distinct CDR3 sequences, around three fifths detected once. The sample comprised CD4+ T cells from blood, cultured in vitro. The clonotype comes from a human donor who had recovered from COVID-19.

The CDR3 nucleotides are TGTGCCAGCGGAAACAGGGGGAGAATAGGAACCGGGGGTGGCCCCCTCCACTTT. This gives the protein CASGNRGRIGTGGGPLHF. The chain employs TRBV12-3 or TRBV12-4 and TRBJ1-6, with 8 bases that match TRBD1. The CDR3 is made up of 18 amino acids. With V trimmed by 8 bases and J by 13 bases, 25 bases remained unmatched.